This TCR beta chain emerged from a study of blood T cell repertoires in COVID-19. Seattle researchers signed up patients amid active infection and tracked them longitudinally. Per the study methods: Quantification of nucleated cells was approximated via reference gene primer amplification. Some clones are missing from TCRdb's copy, which holds only in-frame ones; the method was immunoSEQ multiplex PCR. V and J calls and clone size are as listed in that table; D and trimming were resolved from the DNA. Of more than 300,000 clones in the sample, roughly 90% were seen once. CDR3 size: 17 residues. Germline values: CDR1 KGHSH, CDR2 LQKENI. Unmatched junction bases numbered 12, after V lost 2 bases and J lost 4 bases.

The receptor comes from a woman between 65 and 79 years old with COVID-19, enrolled during active disease. The chain recombines TRBV18 with TRBJ1-2, with TRBD1 identical over 8 bases. Specimen: peripheral blood. The CDR3 DNA is TGTGCCAGCTCACCATTGGGCACCGGGACAGGTGTCTATGGCTACACCTTC. Protein product: CASSPLGTGTGVYGYTF.